This TCR beta chain was identified during a study of pediatric ulcerative colitis. About the research overall: Disease was pancolitis in several and left-sided in two, histology-confirmed.

General study findings and limits: Substantially fewer templates came from two patients' blood samples.

Germline V gene lookup returns CDR1 SGHRS and CDR2 YFSETQ. V gave up 5 bases and J gave up 4 bases; unmatched junction bases: 20. The length of the CDR3 is 19 residues. TCRdb's table, derived via immunoSEQ multiplex PCR, lists solely in-frame clones and lacks some. The sample lists fewer than 40,000 clones; roughly 83% were seen once. For this clone: Its antigen remains unidentified.

This sequence was found in a girl between 10 and 17 years old with moderate ulcerative colitis. The chain joins TRBV5-1 to TRBJ2-1, with 8 nucleotides matching TRBD1. The sample consisted of blood. The DNA of the CDR3 is TGCGCCAGCAGGCCTGCTATCACTTCCGGGACAGGAAATTACAATGAGCAGTTCTTC. Its protein product is CASRPAITSGTGNYNEQFF.